The 8 T cell receptor beta chains given below trace back to one sample, sequenced in a study of blood T cell repertoires in COVID-19. Sequenced by immunoSEQ multiplex PCR; TCRdb stores in-frame clones only, minus some. Of roughly 330,000 clones listed, around 87% are singletons. Sequencing was done on a sample of peripheral blood. These receptors were collected from a woman aged 50 to 65 with active or convalescent COVID-19.

This clone was seen once. V is TRBV7-6 and J is TRBJ1-2; TRBD1 matches at 7 bases. With V trimmed by 5 bases and J by 3 bases, 9 bases remained unmatched. CDR1 is SGHVS and CDR2 is FNYEAQ in the germline V gene. This CDR3 spans 15 amino acids. The DNA of the CDR3 is TGTGCCAGCAGCCCGAACAGGGGTGGTGACTATGGCTACACCTTC. Translated, it gives CASSPNRGGDYGYTF.

This chain links TRBV15 with TRBJ1-2; D is perhaps TRBD1 (5 bases). This CDR3 spans 15 amino acids. The germline V gene encodes CDR1 LNHNV and CDR2 YYDKDF (reference sequence). V was trimmed by 0 bases and J by 5 bases, leaving 13 bases between them. The CDR3 bases are TGTGCCACCAGCAGAGATCGGGGAGGGGCTTATGGCTACACCTTC. It is translated as CATSRDRGGAYGYTF.

The gene calls are TRBV9 and TRBJ2-2; 8 bases agree with TRBD1. J lost 2 bases, V lost 8 bases, and 2 bases had no gene match. CDR3 length: 13 residues. Germline assignment: CDR1 SGDLS and CDR2 YYNGEE. The CDR3 protein is CASGQGNTGELFF. The CDR3 nucleotides are TGTGCCAGTGGACAGGGTAACACCGGGGAGCTGTTTTTT.

The chain has TRBV18 and TRBJ1-3, with 12 positions matching TRBD1. CDR3 length equals 18 residues. The V segment lost 6 bases and the J segment 4 bases; nucleotides outside the gene matches: 13. CDR1 and CDR2 (germline): KGHSH, LQKENI. DNA of the CDR3: TGTGCCAGCTCGGTTCCCCCGGGACAGGGGGCGAAGGGAAACACCATATATTTT. The encoded protein is CASSVPPGQGAKGNTIYF. Looking up the rest from reference TRBV18 and TRBJ1-3 gives the full variable domain: NAGVMQNPRHLVRRRGQEARLRCSPMKGHSHVYWYRQLPEEGLKFMVYLQKENIIDESGMPKERFSAEFPKEGPSILRIQQVVRGDSAAYFCASSVPPGQGAKGNTIYFGEGSWLTVV.

The chain joins TRBV6-5 to TRBJ1-5; no reliable D call. This CDR3 contains 13 residues. CDR1 and CDR2 from the germline V gene are MNHEY and SVGAGI. V lost 2 bases and J 9 bases, leaving 11 bases between the germline ends. As DNA, the CDR3 is TGTGCCAGCAGTTACGGAGGCTTAAGGCCCCAGCATTTT. Translating gives CASSYGGLRPQHF.

The chain couples TRBV19 to TRBJ1-2; 8 bases align to TRBD1. The trim removed 8 bases at V and 3 bases at J, leaving 11 bases unmatched. The CDR3 is 15 residues long. In germline, CDR1 is LNHDA, CDR2 SQIVND (reference sequence). CDR3 in DNA: TGTGCCAGTCGCGAGGGGGGCAGGGGGCACTATGGCTACACCTTC. This gives the protein CASREGGRGHYGYTF.

This CDR3 is CASSPSWSTGELFF. The CDR3, as DNA: TGTGCCAGCAGCCCGAGTTGGTCCACCGGGGAGCTGTTTTTT. The chain carries TRBV7-9 and TRBJ2-2, with unresolved D. The CDR3 is 14 amino acids. Germline V lookup: CDR1 SEHNR, CDR2 FQNEAQ (reference sequence). Trimming removed 5 bases from V and 4 bases from J, with 11 bases in between.

This chain connects TRBV19 to TRBJ2-1; 8 bases map to TRBD1. This CDR3 contains 17 residues. Germline trimming cut 0 bases from V and 3 bases from J; bases unmatched to any gene: 7. Germline CDR1 and CDR2: LNHDA and SQIVND (reference sequence). In DNA form, the CDR3 reads TGTGCCAGTAGTATAGATCCGGACAGGGTCGGCTACAATGAGCAGTTCTTC. Translation: CASSIDPDRVGYNEQFF.